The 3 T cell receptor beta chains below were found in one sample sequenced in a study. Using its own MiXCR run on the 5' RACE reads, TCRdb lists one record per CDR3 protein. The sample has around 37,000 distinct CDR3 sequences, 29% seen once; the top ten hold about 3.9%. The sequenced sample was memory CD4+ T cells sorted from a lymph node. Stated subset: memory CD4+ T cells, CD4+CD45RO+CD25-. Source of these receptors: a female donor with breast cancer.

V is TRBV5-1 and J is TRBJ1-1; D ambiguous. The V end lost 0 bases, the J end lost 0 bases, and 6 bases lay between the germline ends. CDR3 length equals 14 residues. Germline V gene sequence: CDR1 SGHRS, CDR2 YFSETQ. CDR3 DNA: TGCGCCAGCAGCTTGGAAGGGATGAACACTGAAGCTTTCTTT. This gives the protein CASSLEGMNTEAFF.

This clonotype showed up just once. Written as DNA, the CDR3 is TGTGCCATCAGCGCGACAGGGAACACTGAAGCTTTCTTT. It codes for CAISATGNTEAFF. This chain connects TRBV10-3 to TRBJ1-1; possibly TRBD1 for D (6 bases). V gave up 6 bases and J gave up 1 base, with 9 bases separating them. CDR1 is ENHRY and CDR2 is SYGVKD in the germline V gene. This CDR3 has 13 amino acids.

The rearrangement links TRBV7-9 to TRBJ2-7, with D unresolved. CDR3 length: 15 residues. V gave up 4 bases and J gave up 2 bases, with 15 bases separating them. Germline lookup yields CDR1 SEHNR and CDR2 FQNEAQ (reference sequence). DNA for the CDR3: TGTGCCAGCAGCTCAACGATTACCGGTACCTACGAGCAGTACTTC. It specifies CASSSTITGTYEQYF.